These 12 T cell receptor beta chains came from one sample sequenced in a study of spatial heterogeneity in lung cancer. The study, taken as a whole, reports: Counts of expanded alpha and beta TCRs within tumors tracked the tumor nonsynonymous mutation count.

Time point specified: sample taken at primary tumor resection. The antigens these receptors bind are not known. In TCRdb, the 5' RACE reads were re-called with MiXCR into one record per CDR3 protein. The table lists 4,000 or so distinct CDR3 sequences, 5.5% to 8% of them singletons. This material consisted of lung tumor tissue, taken at surgery. The receptors were gathered from a male donor with early-stage non-small cell lung cancer.

This clonotype was counted at least ten times. This beta chain is an off-target read within a library intended for alpha chains, so its frequency means little. V usage is TRBV6-2 or TRBV6-3 and J usage is TRBJ2-5; 8 nucleotides align to TRBD2. This CDR3 comprises 15 residues. Germline V CDR1 and CDR2: MNHEY, SVGEGT. After removal of 2 bases from V and 5 bases from J, the junction contained 7 bases not matched to a gene. The chain's CDR3 is CASSYDSGGQETQYF. In nucleotides, the CDR3 is TGTGCCAGCAGTTACGACTCGGGGGGGCAGGAGACCCAGTACTTC.

By sample share, this clonotype is large. This beta chain appears as a stray read in a library generated for alpha chains; its size is not informative. This chain's CDR3 is CATSGSLATETQYF. CDR3 DNA: TGTGCCACCAGTGGTTCACTAGCGACGGAGACCCAGTACTTC. The chain couples TRBV24-1 to TRBJ2-5; 7 bases align to TRBD2. This CDR3 spans 14 amino acids. In germline, CDR1 is KGHDR, CDR2 SFDVKD. The trim removed 5 bases at V and 5 bases at J, leaving 7 bases unmatched.

This clonotype was recorded many times. The germline gene is not matched at one end of the junction; a read error may be the cause. Since it is a stray read in a library aimed at alpha chains, this beta chain has a size that is not meaningful. This chain joins TRBV7-7 and TRBJ2-5; D remains unclear. Germline CDR1 SSHAT, CDR2 FNYEAQ (reference sequence). The CDR3 has 13 residues. CDR3 region: CASSPTQGETQYF. CDR3 sequence (DNA): TGTGCTAGCAGCCCCACCCAAGGGGAGACCCAGTACTTC.

This clonotype was counted at least ten times. Within a library made for alpha chains, this beta chain is off target, and its count is uninformative. The chain uses TRBV6-6 and TRBJ2-2, with D hard to call. V gave up 10 bases and J gave up 3 bases, with 9 bases separating them. This CDR3 has 12 amino acids. CDR1 is MNHNY and CDR2 is SVGAGI in the germline V gene (reference sequence). The CDR3 spells CATTSDTGELFF. The CDR3 DNA reads TGTGCCACCACTTCGGACACCGGGGAGCTGTTTTTT.

This clonotype showed up many times. Because the library targeted alpha chains, this beta chain is an off-target read whose size means little. The V call is TRBV11-3, the J call TRBJ2-1; no firm D call. This CDR3 is 13 amino acids long. CDR1 is SGHNT, CDR2 YENEEA, per germline. V was shortened by 6 bases and J by 4 bases, with 10 bases between the two germline ends. CDR3 sequence (DNA): TGTGCCAGCAGATCATACAGTTACAATGAGCAGTTCTTC. This encodes CASRSYSYNEQFF.

In its sample, this clonotype was seen many times. Being off target in a library aimed at alpha chains, this beta chain has a size of little meaning. J is TRBJ2-3 and V is TRBV7-3, with D perhaps matching TRBD1 (5 bases). Germline V lookup: CDR1 SGHTA, CDR2 FQGTGA. With 2 bases removed from V and 0 bases from J, the gap between germline ends came to 12 bases. This CDR3 spans 16 amino acids. The CDR3 protein is CASSLFGASSTDTQYF. The CDR3 DNA reads TGTGCCAGCAGCTTATTTGGGGCTTCAAGCACAGATACGCAGTATTTT.

By share, this clonotype counts as medium-sized. As an off-target read in a library built for alpha chains, this beta chain has a frequency of little significance. V gene TRBV5-5 combines with J gene TRBJ2-3; D is undetermined. The V end was cut by 7 bases, the J end by 2 bases, with 11 bases between. Germline values: CDR1 SGHKS, CDR2 YYEKEE (reference sequence). The CDR3 spans 13 residues. CDR3 bases: TGTGCCAGCGGTTTGCGCTTCACAGATACGCAGTATTTT. Encoded protein: CASGLRFTDTQYF.

By share of the sample, this clonotype is medium-sized. This beta chain slipped into a library made for alpha chains as a stray read, so its size is not meaningful. This chain links TRBV12-3 or TRBV12-4 with TRBJ2-5, with D possibly TRBD1 on 6 matching bases. The CDR3 is 15 residues long. The V and J ends lost 0 bases and 6 bases respectively, with 14 bases between them. In nucleotides, the CDR3 is TGTGCCAGCAGTTTAGCGGCAGGGGTAAGGCAGACCCAGTACTTC. Protein product: CASSLAAGVRQTQYF.

This clonotype ranks as medium-sized. Because this beta chain is a stray read in a library intended to capture alpha chains, its abundance should not be given much weight. The V and J genes are TRBV20-1 and TRBJ2-1, with 11 bases identical to TRBD2. The J segment lost 4 bases and the V segment lost 5 bases, leaving 4 bases of the junction unmatched. The CDR3 loop spans 14 amino acids. The V gene's germline CDR1 is DFQATT and CDR2 SNEGSKA (reference sequence). Here the CDR3 DNA reads TGCAGTGCTGATAGCGGGGGGGCGTACAATGAGCAGTTCTTC. It yields the protein CSADSGGAYNEQFF.

This clonotype is classed as medium-sized. This beta chain is off target for a library built for alpha chains, so its abundance means little. The rearrangement links TRBV24-1 to TRBJ2-3; 7 positions match TRBD2. The junction had 7 bases not matched to a gene; V was cut back by 0 bases and J by 5 bases. The CDR3 totals 16 residues. The germline V gene encodes CDR1 KGHDR and CDR2 SFDVKD. The chain's CDR3 is CATSDLVGGEGDTQYF. For the CDR3, the DNA is TGTGCCACCAGTGATTTGGTGGGGGGGGAAGGAGATACGCAGTATTTT.

There are many counts of this clonotype. With the library built for alpha chains, this beta chain is off target and its frequency is not meaningful. The V gene is TRBV7-2, the J gene TRBJ2-1, with 10 bases matching TRBD1. Trimming cost V 5 bases and J 4 bases; bases outside gene matches: 11. The CDR3 loop spans 17 amino acids. CDR1 is SGHTA, CDR2 FQGNSA, per germline. The CDR3 is CASSPLGGTGVYNEQFF. The CDR3 DNA follows: TGTGCCAGCAGCCCCCTGGGGGGGACAGGGGTTTACAATGAGCAGTTCTTC.

This clonotype was picked up many times. This beta chain is a stray read from a library made for alpha chains; its abundance is not meaningful. J is TRBJ2-1 and V is TRBV6-5; a possible D gene is TRBD2 (6 bases). The V end was cut by 0 bases, the J end by 5 bases, with 17 bases between. Germline CDR1 MNHEY, CDR2 SVGAGI. This CDR3 comprises 17 residues. The CDR3 protein is CASSYSGGLSGDNEQFF. CDR3 nucleotides: TGTGCCAGCAGTTACTCCGGGGGACTTTCGGGGGACAATGAGCAGTTCTTC.